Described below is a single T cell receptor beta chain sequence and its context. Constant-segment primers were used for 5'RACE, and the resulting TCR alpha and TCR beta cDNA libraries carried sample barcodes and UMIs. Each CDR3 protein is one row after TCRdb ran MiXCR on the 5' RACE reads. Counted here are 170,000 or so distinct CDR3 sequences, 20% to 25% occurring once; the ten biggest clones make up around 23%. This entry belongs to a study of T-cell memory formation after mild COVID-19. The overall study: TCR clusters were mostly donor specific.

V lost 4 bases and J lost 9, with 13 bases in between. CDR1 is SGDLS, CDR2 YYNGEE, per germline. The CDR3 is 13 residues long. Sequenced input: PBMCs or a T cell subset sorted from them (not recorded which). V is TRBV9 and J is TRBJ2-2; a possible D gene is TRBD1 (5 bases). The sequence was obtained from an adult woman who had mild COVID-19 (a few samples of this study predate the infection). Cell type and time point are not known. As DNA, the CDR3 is TGTGCCAGCAGCAACGACAGAAACCGGGAGCTGTTTTTT. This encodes CASSNDRNRELFF.